This TCR beta chain was profiled in a study of shared clonotypes between healthy human individuals. CDR3 length: 17 residues. V lost 0 bases to trimming and J lost 0 bases, with 15 bases between them. Germline V gene data show CDR1 as LNHDA and CDR2 as SQIVND (reference sequence). Sequencing used immunoSEQ multiplex PCR; TCRdb keeps in-frame clones, though not all of them. The profile covers about 990,000 clones, with 75% to 80% appearing a single time and roughly 0.65% taken by the ten largest. The chain links TRBV19 to TRBJ2-7, with D possibly being TRBD2 (6 bases). The sequence was collected from a man between 18 and 29 years old in good health. Some clones in this sample may be carry-over from other donors' samples. Source material: memory CD4+ T cells from PBMCs. Subset here: CD45RA-negative fraction. Here the CDR3 DNA reads TGTGCCAGTAGTATAGATGCACTAGCTGCCGCCTCCTACGAGCAGTACTTC. As protein: CASSIDALAAASYEQYF.